A single sample is the source of the 8 T cell receptor beta chains below, sequenced in a study of T cells in Graves' hyperthyroidism and ophthalmopathy. RNA transcripts provided the source from which TCR beta CDR3 regions were amplified. The HTBI primer set drove a first-round RT-PCR of the TCR CDR3. MiXCR was run by TCRdb on the multiplex PCR reads, yielding one entry per CDR3 protein. The data hold around 350,000 distinct CDR3 sequences, with approximately 25% observed a single time. The specimen was blood. The receptors derive from a man aged 45-65 years with Graves' hyperthyroidism.

The chain's CDR3 is CASSLALTVTEAFF. CDR3 in DNA: TGTGCCAGCAGCTTAGCACTAACAGTCACTGAAGCTTTCTTT. This chain connects TRBV7-9 to TRBJ1-1; D is undetermined. V shed 0 bases and J shed 4 bases, with 9 bases lying between them. This CDR3 comprises 14 residues. From germline, CDR1 is SEHNR and CDR2 FQNEAQ (reference sequence). Full variable domain (remainder filled in from reference TRBV7-9 and TRBJ1-1): DTGVSQNPRHKITKRGQNVTFRCDPISEHNRLYWYRQTLGQGPEFLTYFQNEAQLEKSRLLSDRFSAERPKGSFSTLEIQRTEQGDSAMYLCASSLALTVTEAFFGQGTRLTVV.

In its sample, this clonotype was seen many times. The chain combines TRBV7-2 with TRBJ2-1; possibly TRBD2 for D (6 bases). Trimming removed 1 base at V and 9 bases at J, with 22 bases between. Germline values: CDR1 SGHTA, CDR2 FQGNSA. The CDR3 is 17 amino acids. The CDR3 DNA sequence: TGTGCCAGCAGCTTAGTAGGCCGGGGATCGGGAGTTGGTGAGCAGTTCTTC. Its translation: CASSLVGRGSGVGEQFF.

There are many counts of this clonotype. This chain links TRBV28 with TRBJ2-3; a possible D gene is TRBD1 (5 bases). The V and J ends lost 6 bases and 2 bases respectively, with 9 bases between them. This CDR3 comprises 13 residues. Germline V gene data show CDR1 as MDHEN and CDR2 as SYDVKM. The CDR3 is CASSRANTDTQYF. DNA for the CDR3: TGTGCCAGCAGCAGGGCCAACACAGATACGCAGTATTTT.

The chain has TRBV6-1 and TRBJ2-1, with D unresolved. Germline CDR1 is MNHNS and CDR2 is SASEGT. Trimming removed 1 base at V and 9 bases at J, with 4 bases between. The CDR3 loop spans 11 amino acids. CDR3 amino acids: CASSEGAEQFF. The CDR3 DNA sequence: TGTGCCAGCAGTGAAGGGGCTGAGCAGTTCTTC.

V and J are TRBV5-1 and TRBJ2-3, with D possibly matching TRBD2 (6 bases). V lost 4 bases, J lost 6 bases, and 15 bases lay in between. Germline assignment: CDR1 SGHRS and CDR2 YFSETQ. The CDR3 has 14 amino acids. The CDR3 region is CASSPGLKYDTQYF. The CDR3, as DNA: TGCGCCAGCAGCCCGGGACTCAAATACGATACGCAGTATTTT.

The rearrangement uses TRBV7-3 and TRBJ2-1; D might be TRBD1 (9 bases). The end of the DNA fits TRBJ2-7 better, so the J call may be wrong. The V gene's germline CDR1 is SGHTA and CDR2 FQGTGA. The CDR3 length is 19 residues. Written as DNA, the CDR3 is TGTGCCAGCAGCCCGAGCGGGACAGGGTTCACTAGCGGCTACAATGAGCAGTACTTC. It encodes CASSPSGTGFTSGYNEQYF.

This clonotype has just one count. V and J are TRBV19 and TRBJ2-7; no clear D gene. Deletions cut 4 bases from V and 3 bases from J, with 13 bases between. Germline V gene sequence: CDR1 LNHDA, CDR2 SQIVND (reference sequence). This CDR3 spans 14 amino acids. The CDR3 coding sequence is TGTGCCAGTAGTAGCCCGGGCACCTTCTACGAGCAGTACTTC. Translated, it gives CASSSPGTFYEQYF. The full variable domain, its missing parts supplied by reference TRBV19 and TRBJ2-7, is DGGITQSPKYLFRKEGQNVTLSCEQNLNHDAMYWYRQDPGQGLRLIYYSQIVNDFQKGDIAEGYSVSREKKESFPLTVTSAQKNPTAFYLCASSSPGTFYEQYFGPGTRLTVT.

The V and J genes are TRBV10-2 and TRBJ2-1, with D perhaps matching TRBD1 (5 bases). Trimming pared 6 bases from V and 6 bases from J, leaving 12 bases between. The CDR3 covers 13 residues. The germline V gene has CDR1 WSHSY and CDR2 SAAADI. The CDR3 region has the DNA TGCGCCAGCAGGCAGGGCCTCTCCAATGAGCAGTTCTTC. This gives the protein CASRQGLSNEQFF.